This T cell receptor (beta chain) was recovered during a study of CD8+ T cells in alopecia areata listed by TCRdb under 2018. Regarding the study in general: Treated patients were enrolled in an open-label pilot trial of oral tofacitinib at 5 to 10 mg twice daily for moderate-to-severe alopecia areata. Scalp clonality was compared across normal scalp (n=4), patchy alopecia areata scalp (n=8), and alopecia totalis/universalis scalp (n=8). Patients received tofacitinib for 6 to 18 months and were then followed off drug for 6 months to check for delayed response and recurrence. In both human patients and the C3H/HeJ mouse model, the study applied high-throughput TCRbeta sequencing to look at T cell clonal expansion in alopecia areata. The RNA source kit depended on sample type: the PAXgene miRNA kit for fixed scalp, the miRNeasy kit for PBMCs, and the RNeasy kit for mouse skin. In treated patients, disease severity was measured using the SALT score, which gives the percentage of scalp surface area affected. Scalp tissue and sorted CD4+ and CD8+ peripheral blood T cells from patchy and totalis/universalis alopecia areata patients and from healthy controls were covered by human TCRbeta sequencing. Amplification of TCRbeta CDR3 regions was done by immunoSEQ multiplex PCR using 35 Vbeta forward primers and 13 Jbeta reverse primers. Biopsies were taken from tofacitinib-treated patients at baseline and at 4 and 24 weeks of treatment, and a later scalp biopsy was taken in several of the tofacitinib-treated patients.

The receptor library was made with the immunoSEQ multiplex PCR assay. RNA was extracted from all samples and reverse transcribed into cDNA as template for TCR sequencing. SuperScript III was used for first-strand cDNA synthesis, primed with a 2:1 mix of oligo-dT and random hexamers. A synthetic immune receptor repertoire was used to assess amplification bias, and residual bias was removed computationally. In the paper's pipeline: Raw reads were preprocessed to remove errors, and CDR3 was defined by IMGT conventions from the conserved cysteine to phenylalanine. To get clonality, Shannon entropy was normalized by log2 of the number of productive unique TCRs and the result was subtracted from 1. Whether scalp clones were CD4 or CD8 was inferred by matching scalp TCRbeta sequences against CD4 and CD8 repertoires sorted from blood. Held by TCRdb, this immuneACCESS table contains in-frame sequences only and omits some clones. Under half of the omission traces to an unresolved V gene where checked; the cause of the rest is unknown. Clone size and the V and J calls come from that table; the DNA yielded D and trimming. In this sample the table shows about 190,000 clones, 45% to 65% of which occur a single time. The ten largest clones add up to roughly 0.7% of the sample.

Notes on this clone: It has no known antigen specificity. No base quality values were provided; no much bigger clone lies one nucleotide off.

The time point label here, explained by the study, means: around 4 weeks on oral tofacitinib. The treatment or condition label corresponds to: oral pan-JAK inhibitor, 5-10 mg twice daily. Lesional scalp punch biopsies and peripheral blood were collected from alopecia areata patients. PBMCs were isolated by density centrifugation and stained for CD3, CD4 and CD8, after which CD4+ and CD8+ T cells were sorted on a FACSAria. From the cysteine through the phenylalanine, the CDR3 covers 13 amino acids. The DNA shown is the 39-base CDR3, in frame from base 1. At the junction V is shortened by 7 bases and J by 6 bases, with 15 bases in between. As encoded in the germline V gene, CDR1 is SQVTM while CDR2 is ANQGSEA. What the study reported, not specific to this receptor: Because the treated cohort was small and had only one nonresponder, larger studies are needed to examine links between baseline CD8+ expansion and response. Shared TCR sequences between patients were less evident than in mice, which may be partly attributable to HLA diversity in the patient population. Resident alphabeta T cells in normal human skin are also sequenced, complicating scalp TCR repertoire analysis, unlike mouse skin dominated by gammadelta T cells. Many expanded lesional clones persisted in scalp and blood during tofacitinib treatment, which may partly explain relapse after stopping treatment. Tofacitinib significantly decreased scalp clonality and the number of expanded CD8+ clones among the top 100 scalp clones. Compared with normal scalp, lesional scalp, particularly in alopecia totalis/universalis, had higher clonality and more expanded CD8+ clones, which suggests antigenic drive.

The input for sequencing was CD4+ T cells sorted from blood, taken at week 4, from a patient treated with tofacitinib. The source is a human donor with alopecia areata. The chain was built from TRBV29-1 and TRBJ1-4, with no reliable assignment of the D segment. This receptor carries the CDR3 CSAMYVWDEKLFF. The nucleotide sequence reads TGCAGCGCAATGTACGTGTGGGATGAAAAACTGTTTTTT. The full variable domain, completed from the reference TRBV29-1 and TRBJ1-4 proteins outside the CDR3, reads SAVISQKPSRDICQRGTSLTIQCQVDSQVTMMFWYRQQPGQSLTLIATANQGSEATYESGFVIDKFPISRPNLTFSTLTVSNMSPEDSSIYLCSAMYVWDEKLFFGSGTQLSVL.